Listed here are 18 T cell receptor beta chains from one sample, sequenced in a study of Graves' ophthalmopathy and Graves' hyperthyroidism. RNA transcripts yielded amplified TCR beta CDR3 regions. First-round RT-PCR with HTBI primers preceded a second-round multiplex PCR. Via MiXCR, TCRdb re-called the multiplex PCR reads, giving one row per CDR3 protein. The sample lists about 740,000 distinct CDR3 sequences, 40% occurring once. Sequencing was done on a sample of peripheral blood. The receptors were sampled from an adult man with Graves' ophthalmopathy.

V usage is TRBV19 and J usage is TRBJ1-2; D gene ambiguous. Germline assignment: CDR1 LNHDA and CDR2 SQIVND (reference sequence). Trimming left V 7 bases short and J 2 bases short, with 11 bases between. CDR3 length equals 13 residues. The CDR3 protein is CASTTDKNYGYTF. In DNA, the CDR3 is TGTGCCAGTACCACAGACAAAAACTATGGCTACACCTTC.

This sequence joins TRBV7-2 and TRBJ1-5; D not resolved. Trimming shortened V by 1 base and J by 0 bases, and 22 bases separated the two germline ends. CDR3 length: 20 residues. Germline CDR1 SGHTA, CDR2 FQGNSA. CDR3 in amino acids: CASSLGPPNPTFNSNQPQHF. The CDR3 region has the DNA TGTGCCAGCAGCTTAGGGCCCCCCAACCCGACTTTCAATAGCAATCAGCCCCAGCATTTT. Full variable domain (missing parts from reference TRBV7-2 and TRBJ1-5): GAGVSQSPSNKVTEKGKDVELRCDPISGHTALYWYRQSLGQGLEFLIYFQGNSAPDKSGLPSDRFSAERTGGSVSTLTIQRTQQEDSAVYLCASSLGPPNPTFNSNQPQHFGDGTRLSIL.

This clonotype came up many times. The J gene is TRBJ2-7, the V gene TRBV2; 15 positions match TRBD2. This CDR3 has 16 amino acids. The V segment lost 8 bases and the J segment 4 bases; nucleotides outside the gene matches: 9. Germline loops: CDR1 SNHLY, CDR2 FYNNEI. CDR3 in DNA: TGTGCCAGCTTTACGTACGGGACTAGCGGGGGGTACGAGCAGTACTTC. It specifies CASFTYGTSGGYEQYF.

This clonotype was recorded at least ten times. The chain has TRBV7-9 and TRBJ1-2; D gene ambiguous. The germline gives CDR1 SEHNR, CDR2 FQNEAQ (reference sequence). The V gene lost 3 bases and the J gene lost 4 bases, with 9 bases spanning the gap. The CDR3 is made up of 13 amino acids. The CDR3 region has the DNA TGTGCCAGCAGCTTGGGAGAGACCTATGGCTACACCTTC. Amino acid sequence: CASSLGETYGYTF.

This clonotype was counted ten times or more. This chain links TRBV29-1 with TRBJ1-4; the D is unclear. V dropped 4 bases and J dropped 9 bases, with 9 bases sitting between them. Germline loops: CDR1 SQVTM, CDR2 ANQGSEA. This CDR3 spans 11 amino acids. CDR3 coding DNA: TGCAGCGTTGGGGTAATGAAAAAACTGTTTTTT. Translating gives CSVGVMKKLFF.

Ten or more counts support this clonotype. The rearrangement links TRBV7-9 to TRBJ1-1; D remains ambiguous. This CDR3 has 14 amino acids. Trimming pared 3 bases from V and 4 bases from J, leaving 12 bases between. Looked up from germline, CDR1 is SEHNR and CDR2 is FQNEAQ (reference sequence). The CDR3 loop is CASSFESWGTEAFF. In DNA form, the CDR3 reads TGTGCCAGCAGCTTTGAGTCGTGGGGCACTGAAGCTTTCTTT. The full variable domain, its missing parts supplied by reference TRBV7-9 and TRBJ1-1, is DTGVSQNPRHKITKRGQNVTFRCDPISEHNRLYWYRQTLGQGPEFLTYFQNEAQLEKSRLLSDRFSAERPKGSFSTLEIQRTEQGDSAMYLCASSFESWGTEAFFGQGTRLTVV.

This clonotype showed up many times. This rearrangement joins TRBV7-9 to TRBJ2-2; 7 nucleotides line up with TRBD1. CDR1 and CDR2 (germline): SEHNR, FQNEAQ (reference sequence). Germline trimming cut 7 bases from V and 1 base from J; bases unmatched to any gene: 9. CDR3 length: 16 amino acids. CDR3 bases: TGTGCCAGCACCCAGTCTGGGACAGTGAACACCGGGGAGCTGTTTTTT. Its protein product is CASTQSGTVNTGELFF.

This clonotype was seen ten or more times. The chain joins TRBV7-9 to TRBJ1-1; 9 bases fit TRBD1. In germline, CDR1 is SEHNR, CDR2 FQNEAQ (reference sequence). Trimming took 6 bases from V and 11 from J; bases not matched to a gene: 7. This CDR3 has 12 amino acids. The CDR3 loop reads CASSLGTGWAFF. CDR3 coding DNA: TGTGCCAGCAGTCTCGGGACAGGGTGGGCTTTCTTT.

The chain couples TRBV24-1 to TRBJ1-5; TRBD1 might be the D (6 bases). The CDR3 has 13 amino acids. Trimming removed 12 bases at V and 5 bases at J, with 16 bases between. CDR1 is KGHDR and CDR2 is SFDVKD in the germline V gene. CDR3 bases: TGTGCCTGGAGTGGGGGACATTATCAGCCCCAGCATTTT. Amino acids: CAWSGGHYQPQHF.

J is TRBJ2-5 and V is TRBV27; D may be TRBD1 (6 bases). Trimming stripped 7 bases from V and 3 bases from J, with 15 bases between. The V gene's germline CDR1 is MNHEY and CDR2 SMNVEV (reference sequence). CDR3 length: 14 amino acids. The CDR3 spells CASNPGTIEETQYF. CDR3 nucleotide sequence: TGTGCCAGCAACCCCGGGACAATCGAAGAGACCCAGTACTTC.

In this sample, this clonotype turned up many times. The V gene is TRBV7-8, the J gene TRBJ2-7; TRBD2 might be the D (6 bases). The CDR3 runs 15 residues. The germline gives CDR1 SGHVS, CDR2 FQNEAQ. V lost 0 bases, J lost 3 bases, and 12 bases lay in between. The CDR3 DNA is TGTGCCAGCAGCTTAGCCGGGGGAGCAGGCTACGAGCAGTACTTC. This encodes CASSLAGGAGYEQYF. Supplemented by reference TRBV7-8 and TRBJ2-7, the full variable domain reads GAGVSQSPRYKVAKRGQDVALRCDPISGHVSLFWYQQALGQGPEFLTYFQNEAQLDKSGLPSDRFFAERPEGSVSTLKIQRTQQEDSAVYLCASSLAGGAGYEQYFGPGTRLTVT.

The chain has TRBV24-1 and TRBJ1-5; possibly TRBD1 for D (5 bases). V was clipped by 12 bases and J by 2 bases, with 19 bases between them. Per the germline V gene, CDR1 is KGHDR and CDR2 is SFDVKD. CDR3 length: 15 amino acids. The CDR3 is CAWSVWGGGNQPQHF. DNA for the CDR3: TGTGCCTGGAGTGTTTGGGGGGGAGGCAATCAGCCCCAGCATTTT.

This chain connects TRBV24-1 to TRBJ1-5; 7 bases are a match to TRBD1. The CDR3 runs 14 residues. Per the germline V gene, CDR1 is KGHDR and CDR2 is SFDVKD. Trimming cost V 11 bases and J 11 bases; bases outside gene matches: 17. The CDR3 protein is CASSLVGQQETQHF. Written as DNA, the CDR3 is TGTGCCAGCAGCTTAGTGGGACAGCAAGAGACCCAGCATTTT.

This clonotype has just a few counts. The chain carries TRBV12-3 or TRBV12-4 and TRBJ1-4, with a possible D match to TRBD1 (5 bases). Trimming removed 5 bases from V and 5 bases from J, with 12 bases in between. This CDR3 region has 14 residues. This chain's CDR3 is CASSPRDANEKLFF. CDR3 DNA sequence: TGTGCCAGCAGTCCCCGGGACGCGAATGAAAAACTGTTTTTT.

This clonotype was counted many times. The rearrangement joins TRBV19 to TRBJ1-1, with D perhaps TRBD1 (6 bases). Per the germline V gene, CDR1 is LNHDA and CDR2 is SQIVND (reference sequence). This CDR3 is built from 11 residues. The DNA of the CDR3 is TGTGCTTCGGGGCAGGGGACTGAAGCTTTCTTT. Translation: CASGQGTEAFF.

V usage is TRBV25-1 and J usage is TRBJ1-6; TRBD1 aligns across 8 bases. The germline gives CDR1 MGHDK, CDR2 SYGVNS. V shed 8 bases, J shed 9 bases, and the junction held 6 bases outside the gene matches. The length of the CDR3 is 13 residues. DNA for the CDR3: TGTGCCAGCCATGGACAGGGCGGTTCACCCCTCCACTTT. Translation: CASHGQGGSPLHF.

The table lists this clonotype with a few counts. This sequence joins TRBV2 and TRBJ1-4; weak D call: TRBD1 (5 bases). Trimming cost V 8 bases and J 0 bases, with 13 bases left between them. The CDR3 runs to 15 residues. The germline gives CDR1 SNHLY, CDR2 FYNNEI. The CDR3 spells CASVRGVTTNEKLFF. The CDR3 nucleotides read TGTGCCAGCGTACGGGGGGTCACAACTAATGAAAAACTGTTTTTT.

V and J are TRBV10-3 and TRBJ1-3, with D unclear. The ends were cut back, 3 bases at V and 8 bases at J, with 17 bases in the middle. The CDR3 loop spans 15 amino acids. Germline V gene lookup returns CDR1 ENHRY and CDR2 SYGVKD. The CDR3 sequence is CAISDGLSYGYTIYF. CDR3 in DNA: TGTGCCATCAGTGACGGGCTCAGCTATGGCTACACCATATATTTT.